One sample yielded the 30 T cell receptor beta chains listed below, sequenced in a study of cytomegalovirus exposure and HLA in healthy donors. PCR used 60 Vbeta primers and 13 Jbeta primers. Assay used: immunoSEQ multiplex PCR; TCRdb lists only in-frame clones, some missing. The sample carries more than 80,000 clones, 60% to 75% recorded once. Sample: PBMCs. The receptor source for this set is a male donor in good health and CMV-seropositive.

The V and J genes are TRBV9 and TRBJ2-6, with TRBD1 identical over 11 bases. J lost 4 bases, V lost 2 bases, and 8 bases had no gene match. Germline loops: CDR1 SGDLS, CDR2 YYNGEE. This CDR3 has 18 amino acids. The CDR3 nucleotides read TGTGCCAGCAGCGTCCGGGACAGGGGGTTTGGGGGGGCCAACGTCCTGACTTTC. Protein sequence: CASSVRDRGFGGANVLTF. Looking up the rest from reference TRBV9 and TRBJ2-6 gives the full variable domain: DSGVTQTPKHLITATGQRVTLRCSPRSGDLSVYWYQQSLDQGLQFLIQYYNGEERAKGNILERFSAQQFPDLHSELNLSSLELGDSALYFCASSVRDRGFGGANVLTFGAGSRLTVL.

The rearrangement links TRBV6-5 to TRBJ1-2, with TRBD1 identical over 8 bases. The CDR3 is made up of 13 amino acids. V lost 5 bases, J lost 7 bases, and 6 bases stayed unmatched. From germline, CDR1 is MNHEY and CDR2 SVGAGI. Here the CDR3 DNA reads TGTGCCAGCAGTCGACAGGGGCTCCGTGGCTACACCTTC. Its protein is CASSRQGLRGYTF.

This CDR3 reads CASSIGRGRVNTEAFF. Here the CDR3 DNA reads TGTGCCAGTAGTATAGGCAGGGGGCGCGTGAACACTGAAGCTTTCTTT. The chain uses TRBV19 and TRBJ1-1, with 8 bases matching TRBD1. Germline values: CDR1 LNHDA, CDR2 SQIVND (reference sequence). The length of the CDR3 is 16 residues. The V gene end was trimmed by 1 base and the J gene end by 0 bases; junction bases not matched to a gene: 4.

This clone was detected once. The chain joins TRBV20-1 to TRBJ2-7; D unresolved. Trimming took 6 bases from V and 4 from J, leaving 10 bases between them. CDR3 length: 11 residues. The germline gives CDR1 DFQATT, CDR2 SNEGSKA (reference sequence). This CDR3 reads CSAKELYEQYF. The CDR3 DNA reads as TGCAGTGCCAAGGAGCTTTACGAGCAGTACTTC.

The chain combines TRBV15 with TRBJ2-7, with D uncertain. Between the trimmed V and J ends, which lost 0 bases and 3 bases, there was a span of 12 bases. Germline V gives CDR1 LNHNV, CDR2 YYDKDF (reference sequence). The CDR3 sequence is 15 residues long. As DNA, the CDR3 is TGTGCCACCAGCAGAGATACCGTGGGCAGCTACGAGCAGTACTTC. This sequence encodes CATSRDTVGSYEQYF.

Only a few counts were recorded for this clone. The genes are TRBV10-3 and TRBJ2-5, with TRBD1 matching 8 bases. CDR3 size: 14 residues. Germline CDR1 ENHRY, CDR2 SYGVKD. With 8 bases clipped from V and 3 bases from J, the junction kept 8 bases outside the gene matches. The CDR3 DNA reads TGTGCCATCGGAGGACAGGGAAGGGAAGAGACCCAGTACTTC. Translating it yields CAIGGQGREETQYF.

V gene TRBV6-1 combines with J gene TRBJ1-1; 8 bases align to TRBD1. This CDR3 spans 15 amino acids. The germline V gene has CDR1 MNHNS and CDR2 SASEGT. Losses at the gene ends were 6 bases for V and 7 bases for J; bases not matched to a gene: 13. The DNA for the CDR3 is TGTGCCAGCAGAGCACTACCGGGACAGGTGTTTGAAGCTTTCTTT. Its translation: CASRALPGQVFEAFF.

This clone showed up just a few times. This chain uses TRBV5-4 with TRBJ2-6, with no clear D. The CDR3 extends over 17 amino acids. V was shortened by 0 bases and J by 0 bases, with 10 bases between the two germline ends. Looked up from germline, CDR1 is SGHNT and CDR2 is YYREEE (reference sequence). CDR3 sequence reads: CASSLGHASSGANVLTF. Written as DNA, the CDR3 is TGTGCCAGCAGCTTGGGACATGCCTCCTCTGGGGCCAACGTCCTGACTTTC.

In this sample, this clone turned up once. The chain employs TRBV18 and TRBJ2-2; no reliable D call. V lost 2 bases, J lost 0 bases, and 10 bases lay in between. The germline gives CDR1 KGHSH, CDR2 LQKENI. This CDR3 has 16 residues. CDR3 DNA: TGTGCCAGCTCACCAGGGCAGGCGTCGAACACCGGGGAGCTGTTTTTT. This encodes CASSPGQASNTGELFF.

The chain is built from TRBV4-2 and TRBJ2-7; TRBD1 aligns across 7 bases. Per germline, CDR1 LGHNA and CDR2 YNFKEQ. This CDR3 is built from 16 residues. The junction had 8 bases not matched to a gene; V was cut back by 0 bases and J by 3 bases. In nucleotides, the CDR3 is TGTGCCAGCAGCCAAGAACAAGGACAGGAAAACTACGAGCAGTACTTC. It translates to CASSQEQGQENYEQYF.

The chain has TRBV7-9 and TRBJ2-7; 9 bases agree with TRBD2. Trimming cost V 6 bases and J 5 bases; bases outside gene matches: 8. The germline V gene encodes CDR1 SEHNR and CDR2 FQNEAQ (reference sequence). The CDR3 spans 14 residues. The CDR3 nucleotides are TGTGCCAGCAGGGGGCGGGAGGGCCACAACGAGCAGTACTTC. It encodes CASRGREGHNEQYF.

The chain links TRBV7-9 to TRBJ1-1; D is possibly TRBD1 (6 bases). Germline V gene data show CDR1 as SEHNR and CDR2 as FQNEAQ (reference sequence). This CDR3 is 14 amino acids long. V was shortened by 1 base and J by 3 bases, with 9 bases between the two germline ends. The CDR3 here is CASSLEDSYTEAFF. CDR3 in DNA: TGTGCCAGCAGCTTAGAGGACAGCTACACTGAAGCTTTCTTT.

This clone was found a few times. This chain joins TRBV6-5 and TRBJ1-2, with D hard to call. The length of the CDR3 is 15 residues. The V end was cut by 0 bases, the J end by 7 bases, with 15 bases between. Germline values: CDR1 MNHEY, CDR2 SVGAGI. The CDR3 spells CASSYSGGSPSGYTF. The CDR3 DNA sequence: TGTGCCAGCAGTTACTCTGGAGGGAGCCCCTCTGGCTACACCTTC.

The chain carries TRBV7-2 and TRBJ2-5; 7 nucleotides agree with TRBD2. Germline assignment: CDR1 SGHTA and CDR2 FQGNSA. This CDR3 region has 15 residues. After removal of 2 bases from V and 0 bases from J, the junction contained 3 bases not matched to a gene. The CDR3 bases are TGTGCCAGCAGCTTATACGGGACTAACCAAGAGACCCAGTACTTC. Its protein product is CASSLYGTNQETQYF.

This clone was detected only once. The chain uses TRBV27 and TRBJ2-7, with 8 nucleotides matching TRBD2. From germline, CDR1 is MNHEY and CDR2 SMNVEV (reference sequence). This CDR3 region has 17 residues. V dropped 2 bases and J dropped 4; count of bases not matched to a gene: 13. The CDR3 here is CASSLPGGSGSIYEQYF. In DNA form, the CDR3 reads TGTGCCAGCAGTTTACCCGGAGGGAGCGGGAGCATTTACGAGCAGTACTTC.

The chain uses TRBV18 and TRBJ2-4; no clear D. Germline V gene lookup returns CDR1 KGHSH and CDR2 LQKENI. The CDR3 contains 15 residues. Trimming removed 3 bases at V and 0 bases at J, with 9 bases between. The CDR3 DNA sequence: TGTGCCAGCTCACCCCCTGGCCTAGCCAAAAACATTCAGTACTTC. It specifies CASSPPGLAKNIQYF.

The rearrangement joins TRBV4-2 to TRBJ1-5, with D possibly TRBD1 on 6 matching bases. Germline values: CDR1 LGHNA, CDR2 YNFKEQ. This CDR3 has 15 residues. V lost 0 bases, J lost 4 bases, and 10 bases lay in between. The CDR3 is CASSQEATGNQPQHF. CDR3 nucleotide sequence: TGTGCCAGCAGCCAAGAGGCAACAGGGAATCAGCCCCAGCATTTT.

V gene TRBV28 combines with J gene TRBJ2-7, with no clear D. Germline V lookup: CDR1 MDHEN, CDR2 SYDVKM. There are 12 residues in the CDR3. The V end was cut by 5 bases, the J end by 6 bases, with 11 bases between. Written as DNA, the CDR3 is TGTGCCAGCAGTCGTAGCCCTACCGAGCAGTACTTC. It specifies CASSRSPTEQYF.

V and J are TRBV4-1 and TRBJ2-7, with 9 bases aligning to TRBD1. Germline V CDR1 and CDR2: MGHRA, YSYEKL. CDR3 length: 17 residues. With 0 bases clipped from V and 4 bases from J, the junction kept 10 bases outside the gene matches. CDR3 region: CASSQEGGRTGVYEQYF. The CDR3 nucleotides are TGCGCCAGCAGCCAAGAGGGGGGCCGGACAGGGGTTTACGAGCAGTACTTC.

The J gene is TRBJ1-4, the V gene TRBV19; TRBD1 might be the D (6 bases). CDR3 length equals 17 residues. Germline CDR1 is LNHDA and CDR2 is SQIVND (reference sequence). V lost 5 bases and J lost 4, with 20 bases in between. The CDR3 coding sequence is TGTGCCAGTAGTGCCCAGGGGCGGCAGAAGGATAATGAAAAACTGTTTTTT. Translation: CASSAQGRQKDNEKLFF.

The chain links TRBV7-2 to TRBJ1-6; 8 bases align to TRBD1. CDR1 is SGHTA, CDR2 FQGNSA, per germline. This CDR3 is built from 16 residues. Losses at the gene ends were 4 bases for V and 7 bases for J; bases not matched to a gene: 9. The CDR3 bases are TGTGCCAGCAGCTACAGTAGTGGACAGGGAAATTCACCCCTCCACTTT. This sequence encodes CASSYSSGQGNSPLHF.

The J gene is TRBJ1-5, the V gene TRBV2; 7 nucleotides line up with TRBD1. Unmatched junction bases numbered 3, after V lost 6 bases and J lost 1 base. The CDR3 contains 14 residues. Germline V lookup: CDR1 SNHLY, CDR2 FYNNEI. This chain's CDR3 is CASRLTGSNQPQHF. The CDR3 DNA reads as TGTGCCAGCAGACTGACAGGGAGCAATCAGCCCCAGCATTTT.

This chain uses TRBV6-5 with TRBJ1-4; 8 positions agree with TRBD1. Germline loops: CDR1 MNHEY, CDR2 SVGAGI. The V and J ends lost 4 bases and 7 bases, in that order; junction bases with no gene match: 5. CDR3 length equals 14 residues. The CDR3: CASSSGGAGEKLFF. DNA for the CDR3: TGTGCCAGCAGTTCAGGGGGCGCTGGTGAAAAACTGTTTTTT.

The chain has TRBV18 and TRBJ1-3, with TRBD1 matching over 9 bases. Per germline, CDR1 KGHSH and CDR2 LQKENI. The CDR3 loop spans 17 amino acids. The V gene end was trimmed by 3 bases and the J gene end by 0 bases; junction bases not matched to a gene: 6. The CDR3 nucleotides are TGTGCCAGCTCACCCACGGGACAGGGAAGCTCTGGAAACACCATATATTTT. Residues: CASSPTGQGSSGNTIYF.

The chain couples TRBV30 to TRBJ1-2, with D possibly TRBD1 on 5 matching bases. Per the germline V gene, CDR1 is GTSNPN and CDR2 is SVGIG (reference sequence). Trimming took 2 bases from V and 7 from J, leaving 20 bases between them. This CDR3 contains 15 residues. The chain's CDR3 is CAWSTGTGGFGGYTF. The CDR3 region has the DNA TGTGCCTGGAGTACGGGGACCGGGGGGTTCGGTGGCTACACCTTC.

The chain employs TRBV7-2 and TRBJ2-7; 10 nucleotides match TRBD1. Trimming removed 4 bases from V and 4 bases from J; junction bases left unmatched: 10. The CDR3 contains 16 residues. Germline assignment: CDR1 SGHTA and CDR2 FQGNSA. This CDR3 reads CASSSPPTGGTYEQYF. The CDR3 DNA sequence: TGTGCCAGCAGCTCCCCCCCGACAGGGGGCACATACGAGCAGTACTTC.

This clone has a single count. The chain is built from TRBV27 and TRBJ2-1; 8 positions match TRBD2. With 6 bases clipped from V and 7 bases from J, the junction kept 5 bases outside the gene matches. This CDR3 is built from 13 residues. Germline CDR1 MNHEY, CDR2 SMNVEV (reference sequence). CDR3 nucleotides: TGTGCCAGCAGCCCACGGGGGGGAAATGAGCAGTTCTTC. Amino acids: CASSPRGGNEQFF.

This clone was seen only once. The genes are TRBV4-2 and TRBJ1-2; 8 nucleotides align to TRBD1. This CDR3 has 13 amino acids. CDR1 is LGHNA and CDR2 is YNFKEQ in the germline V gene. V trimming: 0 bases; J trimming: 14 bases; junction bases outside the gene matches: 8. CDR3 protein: CASSQDLTGGWTF. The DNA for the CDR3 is TGTGCCAGCAGCCAAGATCTTACAGGGGGATGGACCTTC.

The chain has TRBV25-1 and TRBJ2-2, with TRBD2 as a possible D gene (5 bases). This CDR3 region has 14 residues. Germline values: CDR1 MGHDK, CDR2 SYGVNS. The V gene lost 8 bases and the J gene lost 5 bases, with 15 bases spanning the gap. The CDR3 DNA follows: TGTGCCAGCTTTCCCCAACGGAGGACCGGGGAGCTGTTTTTT. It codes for CASFPQRRTGELFF.

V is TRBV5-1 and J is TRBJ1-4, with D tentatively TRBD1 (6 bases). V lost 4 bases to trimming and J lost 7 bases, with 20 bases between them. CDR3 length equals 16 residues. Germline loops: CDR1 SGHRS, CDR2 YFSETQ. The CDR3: CASSVTAGAVGEKLFF. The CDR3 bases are TGCGCCAGCAGCGTCACCGCAGGGGCGGTAGGTGAAAAACTGTTTTTT.